This T cell receptor beta chain appears in the sequencing data of a study of cytomegalovirus exposure and HLA in healthy donors. Findings and caveats of the study: It was only CMV serostatus that was available as immune exposure information. On later analysis, the bulk of CMV-associated TCR beta chains appeared to be HLA-restricted.

Researchers ran the PCR with 60 Vbeta and 13 Jbeta primers. Sequenced by immunoSEQ multiplex PCR; TCRdb stores in-frame clones only, minus some. The sample lists roughly 110,000 clones, 60% to 80% occurring once. Whereas donors were nominally healthy upon sampling, unrecorded immune exposures were probable. This clone was detected only once. Its specificity is not known. The CDR3 has 16 amino acids. Germline V gene data show CDR1 as LGHNT and CDR2 as FRNRAP. The germline V and J ends were trimmed by 0 bases and 4 bases, with 14 bases remaining between them. The sequenced material came from PBMCs. The TCR was taken from a female donor in good health and CMV-seronegative. V gene TRBV12-5 combines with J gene TRBJ2-3; the D gene is possibly TRBD1 (5 bases). CDR3 coding DNA: TGTGCTAGTGGTTTGGTACTCGGAAAGGGGCCAGATACGCAGTATTTT. Amino acids: CASGLVLGKGPDTQYF. Supplemented by reference TRBV12-5 and TRBJ2-3, the full variable domain reads DARVTQTPRHKVTEMGQEVTMRCQPILGHNTVFWYRQTMMQGLELLAYFRNRAPLDDSGMPKDRFSAEMPDATLATLKIQPSEPRDSAVYFCASGLVLGKGPDTQYFGPGTRLTVL.